One and the same sample provided the 17 T cell receptor beta chains below, sequenced in a study of shared clonotypes between healthy human individuals. TCRdb keeps only in-frame clones here, not all; method: immunoSEQ multiplex PCR. Among roughly 530,000 clones, 90% to 97% were seen once, and the ten largest hold approximately 0.062%. Sequenced sample: naive CD4+ T cells sorted from blood. Regarding subset: CD45RA+ positively selected. These receptors were collected from a woman in her twenties or thirties in good health.

V is TRBV28 and J is TRBJ2-1; tentative D call: TRBD2 (6 bases). Germline values: CDR1 MDHEN, CDR2 SYDVKM. This CDR3 spans 14 amino acids. V lost 8 bases to trimming and J lost 4 bases, with 15 bases between them. In DNA, the CDR3 is TGTGCCAGCTCGTTTCGGGAGCCTTACAATGAGCAGTTCTTC. Translating gives CASSFREPYNEQFF.

The genes are TRBV6-9 and TRBJ2-7, with D perhaps matching TRBD1 or TRBD2 (5 bases each). Germline CDR1 is MNHGY and CDR2 is SVAAGI. There are 12 residues in the CDR3. V lost 10 bases to trimming and J lost 2 bases, with 12 bases between them. CDR3 region: CATGDLTYEQYF. The DNA for the CDR3 is TGTGCCACCGGGGACCTTACCTACGAGCAGTACTTC.

The genes are TRBV2 and TRBJ1-6; weak D call: TRBD1 (5 bases). This CDR3 has 14 residues. Germline V gene sequence: CDR1 SNHLY, CDR2 FYNNEI. V was trimmed by 3 bases and J by 6 bases, leaving 9 bases between them. The CDR3 region has the DNA TGTGCCAGCAGTGAGGGGCAGGGTAATTCACCCCTCCACTTT. Protein product: CASSEGQGNSPLHF. Supplemented by reference TRBV2 and TRBJ1-6, the full variable domain reads EPEVTQTPSHQVTQMGQEVILRCVPISNHLYFYWYRQILGQKVEFLVSFYNNEISEKSEIFDDQFSVERPDGSNFTLKIRSTKLEDSAMYFCASSEGQGNSPLHFGNGTRLTVT.

The V gene is TRBV28, the J gene TRBJ1-4; D is perhaps TRBD1 (6 bases). CDR3 size: 15 residues. V was clipped by 5 bases and J by 5 bases, with 15 bases between them. The germline CDR1 and CDR2 sequences are MDHEN and SYDVKM. The CDR3 sequence: CASSPYRVGNEKLFF. The CDR3 nucleotides are TGTGCCAGCAGTCCGTACAGGGTGGGCAATGAAAAACTGTTTTTT.

The CDR3 region is CASSGTSGSTYNEQFF. CDR3 DNA sequence: TGTGCCAGCAGCGGGACTAGCGGGTCTACCTACAATGAGCAGTTCTTC. The chain uses TRBV5-4 and TRBJ2-1; 12 positions agree with TRBD2. Germline trimming cut 4 bases from V and 2 bases from J; bases unmatched to any gene: 4. This CDR3 contains 16 residues. Germline V gives CDR1 SGHNT, CDR2 YYREEE (reference sequence).

V is TRBV29-1 and J is TRBJ1-1; D ambiguous. Looked up from germline, CDR1 is SQVTM and CDR2 is ANQGSEA. CDR3 length: 13 amino acids. Trimming took 5 bases from V and 3 from J, leaving 13 bases between them. The CDR3 DNA sequence: TGCAGCGTTCGGTGGGAGGAGGACACTGAAGCTTTCTTT. This sequence encodes CSVRWEEDTEAFF.

The DNA for the CDR3 is TGCAGCGTTAAGGCGAATTACAATGAGCAGTTCTTC. As protein: CSVKANYNEQFF. The chain carries TRBV29-1 and TRBJ2-1; the D is unclear. Trimming cost V 5 bases and J 4 bases, with 9 bases left between them. Germline-derived CDR1 and CDR2 are SQVTM and ANQGSEA. CDR3 size: 12 residues.

This rearrangement joins TRBV7-8 to TRBJ2-2; D ambiguous. CDR3 length: 12 residues. V was shortened by 5 bases and J by 4 bases, with 5 bases between the two germline ends. CDR1 is SGHVS and CDR2 is FQNEAQ in the germline V gene. CDR3 DNA sequence: TGTGCCAGCAGCGAGTCCACCGGGGAGCTGTTTTTT. Encoded protein: CASSESTGELFF.

The genes are TRBV28 and TRBJ1-1, with 7 bases aligning to TRBD1. The CDR3 contains 14 residues. Germline V gene sequence: CDR1 MDHEN, CDR2 SYDVKM. V lost 4 bases and J lost 6; bases outside the gene matches: 8. The CDR3 loop reads CASSSTGQSSEAFF. CDR3 coding DNA: TGTGCCAGCAGTTCGACGGGACAGAGCTCTGAAGCTTTCTTT.

In nucleotides, the CDR3 is TGCGCCAGCAGCTTGGAGGCAAATAGGGAGCAGTACTTC. Its protein product is CASSLEANREQYF. The chain combines TRBV5-1 with TRBJ2-7; no clear D gene. Germline lookup yields CDR1 SGHRS and CDR2 YFSETQ. The V and J ends lost 0 bases and 7 bases respectively, with 11 bases between them. CDR3 size: 13 residues.

This chain links TRBV19 with TRBJ1-1; perhaps TRBD1 as D (6 bases). CDR3 size: 14 residues. From germline, CDR1 is LNHDA and CDR2 SQIVND (reference sequence). The V end was cut by 8 bases, the J end by 5 bases, with 18 bases between. The CDR3 loop reads CASWLRLGGTEAFF. The DNA of the CDR3 is TGTGCCAGTTGGCTGCGGTTAGGGGGGACTGAAGCTTTCTTT.

The rearrangement links TRBV11-2 to TRBJ1-2; the match to TRBD1 covers 9 bases. The ends lost 4 bases at V and 8 bases at J; junction bases unmatched: 14. The CDR3 contains 16 residues. Germline CDR1 is SGHAT and CDR2 is FQNNGV. CDR3 sequence: CASSSNDRGNENGYTF. Here the CDR3 DNA reads TGTGCCAGCAGCTCCAACGACAGGGGGAACGAAAACGGCTACACCTTC.

The CDR3 protein is CASDGTPNTGELFF. CDR3 in DNA: TGCGCCAGCGACGGGACTCCGAACACCGGGGAGCTGTTTTTT. The V call is TRBV5-1, the J call TRBJ2-2; a possible D gene is TRBD2 (6 bases). The V end lost 7 bases, the J end lost 0 bases, and 10 bases lay between the germline ends. This CDR3 is 14 amino acids long. CDR1 SGHRS and CDR2 YFSETQ come from the germline V gene.

The V call is TRBV7-3, the J call TRBJ2-6; D may be TRBD2 (5 bases). The CDR3 has 16 amino acids. CDR1 is SGHTA and CDR2 is FQGTGA in the germline V gene. The germline V and J ends were trimmed by 2 bases and 0 bases, with 8 bases remaining between them. CDR3 nucleotides: TGTGCCAGCAGCTTAGTCGCGGGCTCTGGGGCCAACGTCCTGACTTTC. As protein: CASSLVAGSGANVLTF.

V gene TRBV6-5 combines with J gene TRBJ1-2; the D is unclear. V lost 6 bases, J lost 7 bases, and 15 bases lay in between. There are 13 residues in the CDR3. The germline V gene encodes CDR1 MNHEY and CDR2 SVGAGI. The CDR3 sequence: CASSKREYGGYTF. The CDR3, as DNA: TGTGCCAGCAGCAAACGGGAGTACGGTGGCTACACCTTC.

This sequence joins TRBV18 and TRBJ2-7; D is ambiguous. The CDR3 has 12 amino acids. The germline V gene has CDR1 KGHSH and CDR2 LQKENI. Trimming pared 2 bases from V and 3 bases from J, leaving 5 bases between. Here the CDR3 DNA reads TGTGCCAGCTCACCAGTGAGCTACGAGCAGTACTTC. Its translation: CASSPVSYEQYF.

The chain carries TRBV5-5 and TRBJ2-7, with D unresolved. The germline CDR1 and CDR2 sequences are SGHKS and YYEKEE (reference sequence). Between the trimmed V and J ends, which lost 4 bases and 6 bases, there was a span of 14 bases. This CDR3 comprises 13 residues. DNA of the CDR3: TGTGCCAGCAGCCTGGCGGTTGCGATCGAGCAGTACTTC. Its protein is CASSLAVAIEQYF.